The clone carrying this T cell receptor beta chain was seen a single time. Antigen specificity is unknown. All donors provided no fewer than one pre-ART and no fewer than two post-ART PBMC samples. This was the immunoSEQ v3.0 assay at survey level. Per-sample targets for sequencing were roughly 40,000-55,000 T-cell genomes. Assay used: immunoSEQ multiplex PCR; TCRdb lists only in-frame clones, some missing. The repertoire holds approximately 21,000 clones, with around four fifths as singletons. This entry belongs to a study of long-term antiretroviral therapy in people with HIV. Study conclusions and caveats: Absence of data on ART adherence, viral resistance or therapy changes was noted. After ART, diversity increased yet remained lower than transplant donor controls.

The CDR3 is 14 residues long. V gave up 5 bases and J gave up 4 bases, with 14 bases separating them. Germline-derived CDR1 and CDR2 are LNHDA and SQIVND (reference sequence). The chain joins TRBV19 to TRBJ1-2, with D possibly TRBD1 on 5 matching bases. The sequence was collected from a man younger than 45 with HIV. The sample consisted of unsorted PBMCs, taken 5.9 years after starting antiretroviral therapy. The CDR3 spells CASSPSTGPYGYTF. The CDR3 bases are TGTGCCAGTAGTCCCAGCACAGGACCCTATGGCTACACCTTC.